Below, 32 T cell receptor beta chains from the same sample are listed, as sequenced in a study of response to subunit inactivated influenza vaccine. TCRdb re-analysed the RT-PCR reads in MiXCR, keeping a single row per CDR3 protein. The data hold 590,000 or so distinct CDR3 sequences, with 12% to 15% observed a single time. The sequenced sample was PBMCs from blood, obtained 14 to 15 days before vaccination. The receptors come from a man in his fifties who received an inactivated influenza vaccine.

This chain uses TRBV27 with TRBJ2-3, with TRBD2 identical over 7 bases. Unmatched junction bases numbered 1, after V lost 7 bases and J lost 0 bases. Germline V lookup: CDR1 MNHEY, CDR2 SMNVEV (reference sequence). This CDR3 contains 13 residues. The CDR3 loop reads CASKRGSTDTQYF. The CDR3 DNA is TGTGCCAGCAAGCGGGGCAGCACAGATACGCAGTATTTT.

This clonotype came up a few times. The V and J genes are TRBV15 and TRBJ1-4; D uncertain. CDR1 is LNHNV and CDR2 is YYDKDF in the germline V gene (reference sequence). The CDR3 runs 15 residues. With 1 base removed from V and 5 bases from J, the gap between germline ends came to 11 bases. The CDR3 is CATSRVKGANEKLFF. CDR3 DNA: TGTGCCACCAGCAGAGTAAAGGGCGCAAATGAAAAACTGTTTTTT.

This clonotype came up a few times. The DNA for the CDR3 is TGTGCCATCAGTGAGACGTTTGTACAGGGGGACCACGGGGAGCTGTTTTTT. It is translated as CAISETFVQGDHGELFF. This chain links TRBV10-3 with TRBJ2-2, with TRBD1 identical over 8 bases. The CDR3 runs 17 residues. Germline assignment: CDR1 ENHRY and CDR2 SYGVKD. Trimming at V came to 2 bases and at J to 7 bases, leaving 12 bases not matched to a gene.

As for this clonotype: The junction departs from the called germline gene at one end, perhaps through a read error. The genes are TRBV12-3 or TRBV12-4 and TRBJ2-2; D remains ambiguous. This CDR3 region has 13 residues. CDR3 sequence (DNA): TGTGCCAGCAGTTTGGGGAACATCGGGGAGCTGTTTTTT. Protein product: CASSLGNIGELFF.

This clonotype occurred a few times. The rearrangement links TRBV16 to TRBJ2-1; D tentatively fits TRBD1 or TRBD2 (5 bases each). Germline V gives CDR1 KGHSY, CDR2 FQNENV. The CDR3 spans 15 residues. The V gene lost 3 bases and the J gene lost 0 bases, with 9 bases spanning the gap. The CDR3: CASSQGTGSYNEQFF. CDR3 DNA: TGTGCCAGCAGCCAGGGGACGGGCTCCTACAATGAGCAGTTCTTC.

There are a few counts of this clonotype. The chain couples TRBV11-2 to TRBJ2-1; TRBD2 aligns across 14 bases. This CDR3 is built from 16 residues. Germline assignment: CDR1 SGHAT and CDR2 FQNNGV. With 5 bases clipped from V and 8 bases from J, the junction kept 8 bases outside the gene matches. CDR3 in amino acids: CASSQGGTSGGYEQFF. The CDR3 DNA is TGTGCCAGCAGCCAAGGGGGGACTAGCGGGGGTTATGAGCAGTTCTTC.

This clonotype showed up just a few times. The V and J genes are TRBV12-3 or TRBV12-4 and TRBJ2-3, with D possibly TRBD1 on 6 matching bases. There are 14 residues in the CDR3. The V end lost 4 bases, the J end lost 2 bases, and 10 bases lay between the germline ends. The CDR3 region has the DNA TGTGCCAGCAGTTCCGGGACAAACACAGATACGCAGTATTTT. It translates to CASSSGTNTDTQYF.

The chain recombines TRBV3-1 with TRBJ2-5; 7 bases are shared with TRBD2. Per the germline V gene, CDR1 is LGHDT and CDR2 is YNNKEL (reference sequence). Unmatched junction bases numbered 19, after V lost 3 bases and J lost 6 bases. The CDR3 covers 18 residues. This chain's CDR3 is CASSQEATAAGELKTQYF. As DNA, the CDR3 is TGTGCCAGCAGCCAGGAAGCGACAGCGGCGGGAGAGTTAAAGACCCAGTACTTC.

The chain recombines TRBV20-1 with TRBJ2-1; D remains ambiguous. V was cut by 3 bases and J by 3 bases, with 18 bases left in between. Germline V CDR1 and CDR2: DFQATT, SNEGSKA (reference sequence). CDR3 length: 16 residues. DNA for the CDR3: TGCAGTGCTAGCGATGTCTGGTCCTCCCGCTACAATGAGCAGTTCTTC. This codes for CSASDVWSSRYNEQFF.

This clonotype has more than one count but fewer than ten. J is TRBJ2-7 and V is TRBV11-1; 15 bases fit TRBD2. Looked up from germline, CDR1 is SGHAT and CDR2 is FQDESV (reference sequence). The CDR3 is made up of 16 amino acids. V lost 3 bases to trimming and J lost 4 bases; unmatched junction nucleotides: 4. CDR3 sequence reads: CASSFGGTSGRYEQYF. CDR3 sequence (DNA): TGTGCCAGCAGCTTTGGCGGGACTAGCGGGAGGTACGAGCAGTACTTC.

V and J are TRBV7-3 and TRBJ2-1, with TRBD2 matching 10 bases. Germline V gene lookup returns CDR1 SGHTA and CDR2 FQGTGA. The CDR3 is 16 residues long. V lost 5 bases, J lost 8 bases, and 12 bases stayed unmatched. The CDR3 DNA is TGTGCCAGCAGCCTAGGGCTAGCGGGAGTGGTCGATGAGCAGTTCTTC. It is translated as CASSLGLAGVVDEQFF.

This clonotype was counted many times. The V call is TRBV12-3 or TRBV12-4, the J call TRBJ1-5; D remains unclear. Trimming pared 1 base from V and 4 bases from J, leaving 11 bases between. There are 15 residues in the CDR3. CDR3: CASSLGSSQNQPQHF. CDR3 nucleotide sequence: TGTGCCAGCAGTTTAGGGTCTAGCCAAAATCAGCCCCAGCATTTT.

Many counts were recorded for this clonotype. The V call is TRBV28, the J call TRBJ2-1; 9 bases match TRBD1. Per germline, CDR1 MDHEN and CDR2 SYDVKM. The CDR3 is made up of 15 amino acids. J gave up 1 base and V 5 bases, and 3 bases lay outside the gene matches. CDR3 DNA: TGTGCCAGCAGTCGGGACAGGGTATCCTACAATGAGCAGTTCTTC. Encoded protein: CASSRDRVSYNEQFF. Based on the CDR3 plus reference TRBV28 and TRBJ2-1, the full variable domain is DVKVTQSSRYLVKRTGEKVFLECVQDMDHENMFWYRQDPGLGLRLIYFSYDVKMKEKGDIPEGYSVSREKKERFSLILESASTNQTSMYLCASSRDRVSYNEQFFGPGTRLTVL.

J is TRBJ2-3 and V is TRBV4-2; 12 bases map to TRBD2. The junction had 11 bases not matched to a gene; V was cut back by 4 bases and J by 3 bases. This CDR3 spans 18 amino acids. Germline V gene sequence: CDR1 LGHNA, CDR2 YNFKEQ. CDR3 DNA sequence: TGTGCCAGCAGCCTCGGGCTAGCGGGAGGGTTCCTGACAGATACGCAGTATTTT. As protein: CASSLGLAGGFLTDTQYF.

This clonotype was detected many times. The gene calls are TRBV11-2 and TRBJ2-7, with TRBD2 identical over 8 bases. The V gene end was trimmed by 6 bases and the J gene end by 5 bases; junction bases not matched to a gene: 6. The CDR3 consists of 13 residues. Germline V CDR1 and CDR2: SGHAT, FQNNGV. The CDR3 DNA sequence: TGTGCCAGCAGACTCCCGGGGGGGAACGAGCAGTACTTC. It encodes CASRLPGGNEQYF.

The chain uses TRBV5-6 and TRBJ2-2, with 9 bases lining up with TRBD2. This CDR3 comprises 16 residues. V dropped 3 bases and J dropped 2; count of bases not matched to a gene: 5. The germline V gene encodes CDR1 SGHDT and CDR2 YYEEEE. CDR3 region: CASSYGLASNTGELFF. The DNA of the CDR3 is TGTGCCAGCAGCTATGGACTAGCGAGTAACACCGGGGAGCTGTTTTTT.

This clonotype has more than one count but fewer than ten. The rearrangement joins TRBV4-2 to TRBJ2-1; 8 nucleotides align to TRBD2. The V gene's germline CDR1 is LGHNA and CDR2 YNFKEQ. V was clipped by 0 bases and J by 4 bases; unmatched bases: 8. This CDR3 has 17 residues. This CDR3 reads CASSQDALAAEYNEQFF. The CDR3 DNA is TGTGCCAGCAGCCAAGATGCACTAGCGGCTGAATACAATGAGCAGTTCTTC.

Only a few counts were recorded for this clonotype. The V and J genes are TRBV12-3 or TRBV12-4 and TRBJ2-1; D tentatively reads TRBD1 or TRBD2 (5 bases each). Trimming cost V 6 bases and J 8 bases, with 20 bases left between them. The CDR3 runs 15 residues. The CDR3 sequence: CASSTPAGAGDEQFF. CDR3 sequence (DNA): TGTGCCAGCAGCACCCCGGCCGGGGCGGGCGATGAGCAGTTCTTC.

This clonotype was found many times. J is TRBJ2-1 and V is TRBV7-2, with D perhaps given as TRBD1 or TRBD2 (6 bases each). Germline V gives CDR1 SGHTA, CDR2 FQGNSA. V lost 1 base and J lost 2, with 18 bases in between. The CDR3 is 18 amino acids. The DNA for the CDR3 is TGTGCCAGCAGCTTAGGGCCTCGGGGGCTTCTAACCTACAATGAGCAGTTCTTC. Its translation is CASSLGPRGLLTYNEQFF.

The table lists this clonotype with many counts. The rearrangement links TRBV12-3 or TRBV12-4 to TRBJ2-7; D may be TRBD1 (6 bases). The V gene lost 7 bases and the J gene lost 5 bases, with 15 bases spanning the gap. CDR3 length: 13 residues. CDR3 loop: CASKKDRFDEQYF. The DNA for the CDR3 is TGTGCCAGCAAAAAAGACAGGTTCGACGAGCAGTACTTC.

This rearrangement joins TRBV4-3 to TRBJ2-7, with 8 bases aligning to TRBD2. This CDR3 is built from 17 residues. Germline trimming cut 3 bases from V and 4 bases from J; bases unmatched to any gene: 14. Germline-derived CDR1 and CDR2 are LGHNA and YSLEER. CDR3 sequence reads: CASSQRVGERGPYEQYF. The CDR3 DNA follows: TGCGCCAGCAGCCAGAGGGTTGGGGAGCGGGGGCCTTACGAGCAGTACTTC.

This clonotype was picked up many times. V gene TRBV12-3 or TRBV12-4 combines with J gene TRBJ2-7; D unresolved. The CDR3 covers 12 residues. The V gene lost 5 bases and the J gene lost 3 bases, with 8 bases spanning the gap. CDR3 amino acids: CASSLRNYEQYF. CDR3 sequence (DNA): TGTGCCAGCAGTCTCCGGAACTACGAGCAGTACTTC.

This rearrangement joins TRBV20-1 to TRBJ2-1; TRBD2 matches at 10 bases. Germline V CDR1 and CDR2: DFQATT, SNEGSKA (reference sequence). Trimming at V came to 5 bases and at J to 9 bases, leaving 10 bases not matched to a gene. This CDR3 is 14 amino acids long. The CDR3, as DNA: TGCAGTGCTCCGGGACTAGCGTCCTTGGGTGAGCAGTTCTTC. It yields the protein CSAPGLASLGEQFF.

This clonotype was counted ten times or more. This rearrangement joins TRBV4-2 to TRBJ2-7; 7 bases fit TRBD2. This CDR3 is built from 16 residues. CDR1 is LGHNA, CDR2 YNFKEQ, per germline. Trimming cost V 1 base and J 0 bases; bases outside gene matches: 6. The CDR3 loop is CASSQGGSLSSYEQYF. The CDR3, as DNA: TGTGCCAGCAGCCAAGGCGGGAGCCTAAGCTCCTACGAGCAGTACTTC.

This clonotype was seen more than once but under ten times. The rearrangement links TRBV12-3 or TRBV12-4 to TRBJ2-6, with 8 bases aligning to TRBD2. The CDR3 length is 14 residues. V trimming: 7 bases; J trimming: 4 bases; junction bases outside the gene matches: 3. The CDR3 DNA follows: TGTGCCAGCACCACGGGAGGGGGGGCCAACGTCCTGACTTTC. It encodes CASTTGGGANVLTF.

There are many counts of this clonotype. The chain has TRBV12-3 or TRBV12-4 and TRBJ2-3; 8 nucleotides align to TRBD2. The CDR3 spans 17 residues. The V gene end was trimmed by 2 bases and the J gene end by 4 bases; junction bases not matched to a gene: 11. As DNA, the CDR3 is TGTGCCAGCAGTTTAAGTCCACCCCGGGGGGGGTCAGATACGCAGTATTTT. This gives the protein CASSLSPPRGGSDTQYF.

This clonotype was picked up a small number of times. Here the CDR3 reads CASSPRAGTNTGELFF. The CDR3 region has the DNA TGTGCCAGCAGCCCCAGGGCGGGGACAAACACCGGGGAGCTGTTTTTT. V usage is TRBV4-2 and J usage is TRBJ2-2; tentatively, D is TRBD1 or TRBD2 (6 bases each). Trimming took 4 bases from V and 2 from J, leaving 14 bases between them. Per the germline V gene, CDR1 is LGHNA and CDR2 is YNFKEQ. CDR3 length: 16 residues.

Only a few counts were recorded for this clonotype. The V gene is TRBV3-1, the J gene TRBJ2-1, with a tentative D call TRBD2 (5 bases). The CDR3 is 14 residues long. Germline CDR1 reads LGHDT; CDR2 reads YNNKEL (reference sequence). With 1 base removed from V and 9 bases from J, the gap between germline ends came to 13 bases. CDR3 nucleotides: TGTGCCAGCAGCCAAGGGGTGCGGGTCCTTGAGCAGTTCTTC. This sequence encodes CASSQGVRVLEQFF.

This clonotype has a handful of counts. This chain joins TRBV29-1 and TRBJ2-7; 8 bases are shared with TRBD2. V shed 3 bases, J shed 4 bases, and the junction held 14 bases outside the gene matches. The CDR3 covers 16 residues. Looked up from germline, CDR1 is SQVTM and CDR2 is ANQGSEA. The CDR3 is CSVDRGGSSGQYEQYF. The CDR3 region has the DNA TGCAGCGTTGATAGAGGTGGTTCTAGCGGGCAATACGAGCAGTACTTC.

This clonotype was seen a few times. The chain's CDR3 is CASTISGGATGELFF. DNA for the CDR3: TGTGCCAGTACCATAAGCGGGGGGGCCACCGGGGAGCTGTTTTTT. The chain is built from TRBV19 and TRBJ2-2; 10 nucleotides align to TRBD2. The CDR3 consists of 15 residues. With 7 bases clipped from V and 4 bases from J, the junction kept 6 bases outside the gene matches. The V gene's germline CDR1 is LNHDA and CDR2 SQIVND (reference sequence).

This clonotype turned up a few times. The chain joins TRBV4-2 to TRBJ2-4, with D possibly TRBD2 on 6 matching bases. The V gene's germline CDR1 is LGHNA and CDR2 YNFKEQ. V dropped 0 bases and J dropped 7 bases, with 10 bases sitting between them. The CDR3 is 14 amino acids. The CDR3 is CASSQEIGRNIQYF. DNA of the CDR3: TGTGCCAGCAGCCAAGAGATAGGGAGGAACATTCAGTACTTC.

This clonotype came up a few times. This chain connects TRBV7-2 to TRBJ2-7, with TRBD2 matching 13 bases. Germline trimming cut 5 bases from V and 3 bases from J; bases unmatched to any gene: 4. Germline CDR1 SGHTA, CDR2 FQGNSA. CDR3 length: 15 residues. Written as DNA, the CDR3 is TGTGCCAGCAGCAAAAGGACTAGCGGGAGCTACGAGCAGTACTTC. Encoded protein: CASSKRTSGSYEQYF.